This T cell receptor (beta chain) came from a study of regulatory T cells in long-lasting Graves disease. Arm-PCR with iRepertoire HTBI primers amplified the CDR3 regions for these TCR beta libraries. TCRdb itself ran the multiplex PCR reads through MiXCR, one entry per CDR3 protein. In the table there are hundreds of thousands of distinct CDR3 sequences, about 16% of which are singletons. This clonotype was picked up a small number of times. Time point of the sample: newly diagnosed GD, antithyroid drugs for less than 3 months. PBMC-derived RNA was used for the TCR library. The CDR3 spans 15 residues. Trimming cost V 3 bases and J 7 bases, with 20 bases left between them. The V gene's germline CDR1 is SGHRS and CDR2 YFSETQ. This sample was also put to use in a study of T cells in Graves' hyperthyroidism and ophthalmopathy.

This receptor was obtained from a woman aged 35 to 60 with Graves disease. The sample was peripheral blood mononuclear cells (PBMCs), taken at new diagnosis, from a patient treated with antithyroid drugs. The chain recombines TRBV5-1 with TRBJ2-7; TRBD1 might be the D (6 bases). The CDR3 sequence is CASSSHREMAREQYF. In DNA form, the CDR3 reads TGCGCCAGCAGCTCCCACAGGGAAATGGCGAGGGAGCAGTACTTC.